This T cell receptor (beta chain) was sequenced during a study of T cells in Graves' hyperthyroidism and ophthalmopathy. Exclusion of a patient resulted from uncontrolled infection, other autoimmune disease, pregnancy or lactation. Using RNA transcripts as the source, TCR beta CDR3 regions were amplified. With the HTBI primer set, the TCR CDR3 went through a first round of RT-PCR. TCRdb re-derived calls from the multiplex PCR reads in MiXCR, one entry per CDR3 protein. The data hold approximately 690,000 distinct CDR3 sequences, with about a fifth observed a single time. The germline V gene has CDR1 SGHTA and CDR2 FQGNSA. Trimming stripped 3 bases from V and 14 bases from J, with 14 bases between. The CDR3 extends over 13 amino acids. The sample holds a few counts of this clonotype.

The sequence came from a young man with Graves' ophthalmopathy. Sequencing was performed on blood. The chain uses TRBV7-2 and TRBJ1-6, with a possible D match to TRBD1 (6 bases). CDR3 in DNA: TGTGCCAGCAGCTTCCAAGAAACAGGGTCCCTCCACTTT. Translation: CASSFQETGSLHF.